This T cell receptor (beta chain) is drawn from a study of beta chain features in type 1 diabetes listed by TCRdb under 2018. About the study as a whole: Mean age, gender distribution, total cell number and subset yield were not different between patients and healthy donors. Regulatory and stem cell-like memory subsets were obtained from only 8 patients and about 8 healthy donors, while naive and central memory subsets were obtained from all 30 or so donors. A total of roughly 100,000,000 sorted cells were examined across all samples, and the number of cells per subset was strongly correlated with RNA yield. The study compared the TCRB repertoires of sorted circulating CD4+ T cell subsets in recently diagnosed type 1 diabetes patients with those in matched healthy donors.

A single peripheral blood draw of around 120 mL on average was collected from each donor into heparinised tubes. Naive, central memory, regulatory and stem cell-like memory CD4+ T cells were sorted on a BD FACSAria II using a panel including CD45RO, CCR7, CD25, CD127, CD95 and CD27. Purity was above 95% for every sorted population. PBMCs were separated immediately by Lymphoprep density gradient centrifugation and were stained directly, without being cultured. So that batch effects would be minimized, each experiment stained and sorted samples in pairs, pairing one healthy donor with one patient. What the authors observed across the whole study: Only small numbers of individuals were included in the HLA sub-analyses, which left unresolved whether HLA type had any influence on TCRB rearrangement. At VDJ recombination sites, patients with type 1 diabetes made fewer insertions and deleted more nucleotides, a pattern implying thymic rearrangement abnormalities. Because cDNA was sequenced instead of genomic DNA, highly expressing activated cells could be over-represented, though the groups showed no difference in activation or CD3 levels. Naive, central memory and regulatory TCRB repertoires appeared more similar among patients than among healthy donors. Shorter templates might be favored by PCR, yet because patient and control samples were amplified and corrected together, any such skew would affect both groups equally. Type 1 diabetes patients showed a moderate but significant shortening of TCRB CDR3 length in all four CD4+ subsets.

The junction carries 7 bases between V and J, which are trimmed by 4 bases and 3 bases respectively. CDR1 and CDR2, looked up from the germline V gene, are SGHTA and FQGNSA. From cysteine to phenylalanine, the CDR3 is 13 amino acids long. Only the CDR3 DNA is retained, 39 bases long and in frame from the first base. All of the isolated RNA was reverse transcribed with the High Capacity cDNA Reverse Transcription Kit, so expressed TCRB transcripts were sequenced. Deep immunoSEQ sequencing was performed on naive, central memory and regulatory T cell samples, with an average of roughly 3.6 million total reads per sample. Sorted cells were lysed in RLT buffer and RNA was extracted with DNase-treated RNeasy Micro or Mini kits, depending on cell number. Each cell subset was processed separately to prevent cross-contamination, with patient and healthy donor samples processed together. TCRB sequences were amplified from cDNA with the immunoSEQ multiplex PCR, producing 87-bp fragments spanning the CDR3 region. The amplicons were sequenced using the Illumina HiSeq platform. The paper's data handling went like this. PCR bias was corrected computationally using synthetic template baselines, and reads within Hamming distance 2 were collapsed, with unmergeable singletons discarded. Reads were aligned to IMGT to assign V, D and J genes, CDR3 length, and insertions or deletions at six rearrangement sites. Within each subset, clonotype counts were normalized to sorted cell number, and only after that were true diversity and Gini coefficients computed with the tcR R package. The overlap coefficient, calculated on TCRB nucleotide sequences, was used to measure repertoire sharing. Out-of-frame TCRB sequences from naive cells were analyzed as a proxy for the pre-selection repertoire. TCRdb obtained this table from immuneACCESS and retained in-frame rearrangements with V and J assigned. These tables miss some clones; where compared with another copy, unresolved V genes account for less than half of the shortfall, and the remainder is unexplained. That table gives V, J and clone size, and the DNA gave D and trimming. This sample is represented by hundreds of thousands of clones; more than 12% of them were singletons. The top ten constitute 0.035% to 0.045% of the sample.

To note about this clone: Its antigen is unknown. No qualities accompany the bases; no much larger clone lies one base away.

The sample was naive CD4+ T cells from blood. The sample's cell subset or site, from its label and the paper: true naive CD4+ T cells. The chain links TRBV7-2 with TRBJ1-5, with no reliable assignment of the D segment. The TCR originated in a young man with type 1 diabetes. The DNA sequence is as follows: TGTGCCAGCAGCTACCAAAACAATCAGCCCCAGCATTTT. It translates to CASSYQNNQPQHF. Reference TRBV7-2 and TRBJ1-5 proteins supply the regions before and after the CDR3; the full variable domain is: GAGVSQSPSNKVTEKGKDVELRCDPISGHTALYWYRQSLGQGLEFLIYFQGNSAPDKSGLPSDRFSAERTGGSVSTLTIQRTQQEDSAVYLCASSYQNNQPQHFGDGTRLSIL.